Listed below are T cell receptor beta chains from one sample, sequenced in a study of cytomegalovirus exposure and HLA in healthy donors. Only in-frame clones appear in the TCRdb table, and some are missing; sequencing was by immunoSEQ multiplex PCR. The sample consists of a few hundred thousand clones, over 90% of them appearing once. The sequencing sample was made of PBMCs. These TCRs come from a girl aged 2 to 10 in good health and CMV-seronegative. Each CDR3 is given with its conserved first and last residue. The D gene is left open where the match is weak. Size is stated for part of the rows, as once, few or many counts, or as a class when the clone is expanded.

j_call,d_call,clone_size,v_call,cdr3_aa,cdr3_nt
TRBJ2-2,TRBD1,few,TRBV6-1,CASSEIQGLTGELFF,TGTGCCAGCAGTGAAATACAGGGGTTAACCGGGGAGCTGTTTTTT
TRBJ2-1,TRBD2,-,TRBV10-1,CASSEDSGRYNEQFF,TGCGCCAGCAGTGAAGACAGCGGGAGGTACAATGAGCAGTTCTTC
TRBJ2-5,TRBD1,once,TRBV7-3,CASSPQPTGKETQYF,TGTGCCAGCAGCCCCCAGCCGACAGGGAAAGAGACCCAGTACTTC
TRBJ2-7,TRBD1,-,TRBV10-3,CAISRTGENYEQYF,TGTGCCATCAGCAGGACAGGGGAGAACTACGAGCAGTACTTC
TRBJ1-2,TRBD1,-,TRBV5-1,CASSSAPGQGDGYTF,TGCGCCAGCAGTTCGGCCCCAGGACAGGGTGATGGCTACACCTTC
TRBJ2-7,TRBD1,-,TRBV5-1,CASGKGQSSYEQYF,TGCGCCAGCGGAAAGGGACAGTCCTCCTACGAGCAGTACTTC
TRBJ1-6,TRBD1,-,TRBV5-1,CASSSVTGGGSPLHF,TGCGCCAGCAGCTCTGTGACAGGGGGCGGCTCACCCCTCCACTTT
TRBJ2-1,TRBD2,-,TRBV7-2,CASSLELAGNNEQFF,TGTGCCAGCAGCTTAGAACTAGCGGGGAACAATGAGCAGTTCTTC
TRBJ2-5,-,once,TRBV30,CAWSGWQYQETQYF,TGTGCCTGGAGTGGGTGGCAGTACCAAGAGACCCAGTACTTC
TRBJ2-7,-,-,TRBV6-6,CASSPSSYEQYF,TGTGCCAGCAGTCCGAGCTCCTACGAGCAGTACTTC
TRBJ1-2,-,-,TRBV29-1,CSVVSQGRGYTF,TGCAGCGTTGTATCCCAGGGGCGCGGCTACACCTTC
TRBJ2-2,TRBD2,-,TRBV10-3,CAISESWGGRTGELFF,TGTGCCATCAGTGAGTCGTGGGGAGGGCGCACCGGGGAGCTGTTTTTT
TRBJ2-1,-,-,TRBV6-5,CASRNRVLDEQFF,TGTGCCAGCAGAAACAGGGTCTTGGATGAGCAGTTCTTC
TRBJ1-1,-,few,TRBV7-3,CASSLAMNTEAFF,TGTGCCAGCAGCTTAGCGATGAACACTGAAGCTTTCTTT
TRBJ1-5,TRBD1,-,TRBV27,CASSLTRHRGPDQPQHF,TGTGCCAGCAGTCTAACGCGTCACAGGGGGCCGGATCAGCCCCAGCATTTT
TRBJ2-1,TRBD1,once,TRBV28,CASRGEGQNKYNEQFF,TGTGCCAGCAGAGGTGAGGGACAGAATAAATACAATGAGCAGTTCTTC
TRBJ2-7,TRBD1,once,TRBV11-2,CASSPVPGQGMSSYEQYF,TGTGCCAGCAGCCCTGTCCCGGGACAGGGGATGAGCTCCTACGAGCAGTACTTC
TRBJ1-1,TRBD1,-,TRBV11-2,CASSADRGTEAFF,TGTGCCAGCAGCGCCGACAGGGGGACTGAAGCTTTCTTT
TRBJ2-3,-,few,TRBV14,CASSYRDLTDTQYF,TGTGCCAGCAGCTACAGGGATTTAACAGATACGCAGTATTTT
TRBJ1-6,TRBD1,-,TRBV10-3,CAISSGGLENSPLHF,TGTGCCATCAGTTCAGGGGGGCTGGAAAATTCACCCCTCCACTTT